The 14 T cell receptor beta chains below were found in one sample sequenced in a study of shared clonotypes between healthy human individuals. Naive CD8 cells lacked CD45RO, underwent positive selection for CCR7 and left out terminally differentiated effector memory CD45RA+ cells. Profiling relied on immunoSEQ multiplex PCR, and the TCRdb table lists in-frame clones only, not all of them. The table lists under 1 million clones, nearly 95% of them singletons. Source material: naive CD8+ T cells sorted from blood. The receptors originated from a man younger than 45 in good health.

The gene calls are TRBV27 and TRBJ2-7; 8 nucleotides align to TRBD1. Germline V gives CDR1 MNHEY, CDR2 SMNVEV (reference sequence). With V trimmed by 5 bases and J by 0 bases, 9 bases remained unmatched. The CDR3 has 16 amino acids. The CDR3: CASSSRTGTSSYEQYF. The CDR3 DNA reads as TGTGCCAGCAGTAGTCGGACAGGGACCAGCTCCTACGAGCAGTACTTC.

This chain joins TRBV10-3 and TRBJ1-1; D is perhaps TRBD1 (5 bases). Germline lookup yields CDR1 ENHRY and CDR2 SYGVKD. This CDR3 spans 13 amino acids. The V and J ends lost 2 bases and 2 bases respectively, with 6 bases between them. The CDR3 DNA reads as TGTGCCATCAGTGAGGGGGGTAACACTGAAGCTTTCTTT. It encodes CAISEGGNTEAFF.

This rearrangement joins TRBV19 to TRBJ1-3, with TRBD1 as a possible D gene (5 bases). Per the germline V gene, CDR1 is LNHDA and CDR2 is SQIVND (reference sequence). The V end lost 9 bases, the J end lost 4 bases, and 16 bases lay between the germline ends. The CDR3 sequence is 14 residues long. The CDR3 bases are TGTGCCAGCAACCCCGGGACCCTGGGAAACACCATATATTTT. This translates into CASNPGTLGNTIYF.

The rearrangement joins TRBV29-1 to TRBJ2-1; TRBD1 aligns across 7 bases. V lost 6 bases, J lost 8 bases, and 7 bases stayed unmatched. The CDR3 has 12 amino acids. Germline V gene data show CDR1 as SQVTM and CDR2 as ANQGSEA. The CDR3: CSVSDRIDEQFF. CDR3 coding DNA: TGCAGCGTCTCGGACAGGATCGATGAGCAGTTCTTC.

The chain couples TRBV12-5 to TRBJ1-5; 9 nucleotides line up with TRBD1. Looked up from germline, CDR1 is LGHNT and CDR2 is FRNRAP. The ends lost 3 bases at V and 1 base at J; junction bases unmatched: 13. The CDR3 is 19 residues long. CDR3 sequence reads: CASGFLFGYGTGSNQPQHF. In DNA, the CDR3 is TGTGCTAGTGGTTTTCTGTTCGGCTACGGGACAGGGAGCAATCAGCCCCAGCATTTT.

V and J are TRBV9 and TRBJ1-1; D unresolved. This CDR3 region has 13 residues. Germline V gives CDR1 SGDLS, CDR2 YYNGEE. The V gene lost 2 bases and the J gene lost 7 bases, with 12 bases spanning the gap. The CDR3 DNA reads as TGTGCCAGCAGCGTTACGTCGGGCTTTGAAGCTTTCTTT. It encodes CASSVTSGFEAFF.

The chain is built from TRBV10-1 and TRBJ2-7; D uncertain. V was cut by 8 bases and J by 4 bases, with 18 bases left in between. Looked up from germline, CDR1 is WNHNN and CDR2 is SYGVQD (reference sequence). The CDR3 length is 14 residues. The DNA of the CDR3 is TGCGCCAGCTCTAGGAGTCTAGGGTCTTACGAGCAGTACTTC. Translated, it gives CASSRSLGSYEQYF.

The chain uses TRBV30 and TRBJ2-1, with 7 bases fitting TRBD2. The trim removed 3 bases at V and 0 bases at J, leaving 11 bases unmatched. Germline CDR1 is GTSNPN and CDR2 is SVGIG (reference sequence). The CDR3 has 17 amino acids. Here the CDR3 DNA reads TGTGCCTGGAGGGGGGGGAGTAGCGTGAGCTCCTACAATGAGCAGTTCTTC. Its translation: CAWRGGSSVSSYNEQFF.

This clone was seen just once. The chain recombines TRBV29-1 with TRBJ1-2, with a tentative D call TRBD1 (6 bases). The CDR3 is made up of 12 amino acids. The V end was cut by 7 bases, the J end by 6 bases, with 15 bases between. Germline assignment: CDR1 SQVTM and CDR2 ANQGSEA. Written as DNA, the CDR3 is TGCAGCGCCGAGAGGGGGTTCGATGGCTACACCTTC. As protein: CSAERGFDGYTF.

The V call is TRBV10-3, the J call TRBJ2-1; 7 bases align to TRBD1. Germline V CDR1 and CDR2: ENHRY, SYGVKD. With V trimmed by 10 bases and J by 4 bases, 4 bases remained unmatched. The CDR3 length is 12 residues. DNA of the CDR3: TGTGCCACCACGGGACAGTACAATGAGCAGTTCTTC. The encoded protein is CATTGQYNEQFF.

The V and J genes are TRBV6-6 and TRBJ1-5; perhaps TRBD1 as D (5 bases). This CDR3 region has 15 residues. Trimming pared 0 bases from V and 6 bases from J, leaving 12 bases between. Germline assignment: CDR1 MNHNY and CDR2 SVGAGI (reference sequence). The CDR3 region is CASSYSVERGQPQHF. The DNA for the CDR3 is TGTGCCAGCAGTTACTCGGTGGAAAGGGGTCAGCCCCAGCATTTT.

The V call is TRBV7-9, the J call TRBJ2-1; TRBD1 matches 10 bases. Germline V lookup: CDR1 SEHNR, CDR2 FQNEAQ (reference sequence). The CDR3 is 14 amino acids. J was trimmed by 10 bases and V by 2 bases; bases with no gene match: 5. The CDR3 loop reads CASSLRTGGGEQFF. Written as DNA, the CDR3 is TGTGCCAGCAGCTTAAGGACAGGGGGAGGCGAGCAGTTCTTC.

The CDR3 DNA is TGTGCCAGCAGCGGAAGACAGGGAAAGGAAAAACTGTTTTTT. Amino acid sequence: CASSGRQGKEKLFF. The rearrangement joins TRBV9 to TRBJ1-4; 7 nucleotides agree with TRBD1. The V segment lost 3 bases and the J segment 8 bases; nucleotides outside the gene matches: 7. The CDR3 extends over 14 amino acids. Germline lookup yields CDR1 SGDLS and CDR2 YYNGEE.

CDR3 in DNA: TGCAGCGCCGGGGGGGCTACTAGCGGGAGGGAAATGATTTACAATGAGCAGTTCTTC. It specifies CSAGGATSGREMIYNEQFF. This chain uses TRBV29-1 with TRBJ2-1, with TRBD2 identical over 13 bases. Trimming took 7 bases from V and 4 from J; bases not matched to a gene: 19. The germline CDR1 and CDR2 sequences are SQVTM and ANQGSEA. This CDR3 region has 19 residues.